This passage covers 30 T cell receptor beta chains from one sample sequenced in a study of T cell changes during pregnancy in multiple sclerosis (dated by TCRdb to between 2018 and 2020). The library was built by means of the immunoSEQ multiplex PCR assay. TCRdb provides this immuneACCESS table in a form limited to in-frame rearrangements. Some clones are lacking; in checked studies, under half of them reflect an unresolved V gene, and why the rest are absent is not known. This sample has some 37,000 clones in its table, and approximately 90% of those were observed once. Together, the top ten hold around 11% of the sample. The material sequenced was CD8+ T cells from peripheral blood mononuclear cells, taken in the third trimester of pregnancy. The receptors here all came from a female donor with multiple sclerosis, enrolled in a pregnancy study.

This clone appeared once. The rearrangement links TRBV9 to TRBJ2-7, with 9 nucleotides matching TRBD2. After removal of 2 bases from V and 7 bases from J, the junction contained 7 bases not matched to a gene. Germline assignment: CDR1 SGDLS and CDR2 YYNGEE. The CDR3 spans 14 residues. The CDR3 DNA reads TGTGCCAGCAGCGTGGGCGGGAGGGCTGGTGAGCAGTACTTC. It codes for CASSVGGRAGEQYF.

The chain couples TRBV5-1 to TRBJ1-1, with no clear D. The CDR3 is made up of 14 amino acids. V lost 4 bases and J lost 1, with 11 bases in between. Germline V CDR1 and CDR2: SGHRS, YFSETQ. The CDR3 region is CASSPRTQNTEAFF. In DNA form, the CDR3 reads TGCGCCAGCAGCCCCCGTACACAGAACACTGAAGCTTTCTTT. Looking up the rest from reference TRBV5-1 and TRBJ1-1 gives the full variable domain: KAGVTQTPRYLIKTRGQQVTLSCSPISGHRSVSWYQQTPGQGLQFLFEYFSETQRNKGNFPGRFSGRQFSNSRSEMNVSTLELGDSALYLCASSPRTQNTEAFFGQGTRLTVV.

V usage is TRBV4-2 and J usage is TRBJ2-7; TRBD1 matches at 9 bases. After removal of 2 bases from V and 4 bases from J, the junction contained 12 bases not matched to a gene. From germline, CDR1 is LGHNA and CDR2 YNFKEQ. CDR3 length equals 17 residues. The DNA for the CDR3 is TGTGCCAGCAGCCAAAACATACCAGGGACAGGGTGGTACGAGCAGTACTTC. Translation: CASSQNIPGTGWYEQYF.

The genes are TRBV11-2 and TRBJ1-1, with no clear D. The V and J ends lost 5 bases and 5 bases respectively, with 12 bases between them. Looked up from germline, CDR1 is SGHAT and CDR2 is FQNNGV. CDR3 length: 13 residues. The CDR3 is CASSPDWGTEAFF. The DNA for the CDR3 is TGTGCCAGCAGCCCGGACTGGGGAACTGAAGCTTTCTTT.

The CDR3: CASSLVQGAQPQHF. DNA of the CDR3: TGTGCCAGCAGTTTAGTTCAGGGGGCTCAGCCCCAGCATTTT. V and J are TRBV27 and TRBJ1-5, with TRBD1 matching 8 bases. Germline trimming cut 2 bases from V and 6 bases from J; bases unmatched to any gene: 3. Germline V gene data show CDR1 as MNHEY and CDR2 as SMNVEV (reference sequence). The CDR3 covers 14 residues.

The CDR3 protein is CASSQEGSPGGAYGYTF. Here the CDR3 DNA reads TGCGCCAGCAGCCAAGAAGGGAGTCCAGGGGGCGCCTATGGCTACACCTTC. This sequence joins TRBV4-3 and TRBJ1-2; 8 positions match TRBD1. J was trimmed by 4 bases and V by 0 bases; bases with no gene match: 10. Germline loops: CDR1 LGHNA, CDR2 YSLEER. The CDR3 has 17 amino acids.

This CDR3 is CASIGQLLNTEAFF. In DNA form, the CDR3 reads TGCGCCAGCATCGGACAGCTCCTAAACACTGAAGCTTTCTTT. The chain couples TRBV10-2 to TRBJ1-1; D might be TRBD1 (6 bases). The CDR3 contains 14 residues. V gave up 7 bases and J gave up 2 bases, with 14 bases separating them. Germline assignment: CDR1 WSHSY and CDR2 SAAADI.

The rearrangement joins TRBV19 to TRBJ2-7; D perhaps matches TRBD1 (6 bases). This CDR3 has 17 residues. Trimming pared 4 bases from V and 6 bases from J, leaving 25 bases between. Germline V lookup: CDR1 LNHDA, CDR2 SQIVND (reference sequence). The chain's CDR3 is CASSTGQLALESGEQYF. CDR3 coding DNA: TGTGCCAGTAGTACAGGACAGTTGGCCTTAGAATCGGGCGAGCAGTACTTC. Complete variable domain (other parts from reference TRBV19 and TRBJ2-7): DGGITQSPKYLFRKEGQNVTLSCEQNLNHDAMYWYRQDPGQGLRLIYYSQIVNDFQKGDIAEGYSVSREKKESFPLTVTSAQKNPTAFYLCASSTGQLALESGEQYFGPGTRLTVT.

V is TRBV19 and J is TRBJ2-7, with 10 bases that match TRBD1. V trimming: 3 bases; J trimming: 3 bases; junction bases outside the gene matches: 5. The CDR3 runs 15 residues. Per the germline V gene, CDR1 is LNHDA and CDR2 is SQIVND (reference sequence). The CDR3 sequence: CASSMGTGVRYEQYF. For the CDR3, the DNA is TGTGCCAGTAGTATGGGGACAGGGGTCCGCTACGAGCAGTACTTC.

V gene TRBV27 combines with J gene TRBJ2-1, with a weak D call TRBD2 (5 bases). CDR3 length: 14 residues. Trimming left V 3 bases short and J 8 bases short, with 14 bases between. Germline loops: CDR1 MNHEY, CDR2 SMNVEV (reference sequence). CDR3 amino acids: CASSFGAGIDEQFF. In nucleotides, the CDR3 is TGTGCCAGCAGTTTTGGTGCCGGGATCGATGAGCAGTTCTTC.

This clone has just one count. This sequence joins TRBV6-5 and TRBJ2-3, with unresolved D. CDR1 and CDR2 from the germline V gene are MNHEY and SVGAGI. V was shortened by 5 bases and J by 0 bases, with 6 bases between the two germline ends. This CDR3 region has 13 residues. The CDR3 DNA follows: TGTGCCAGCAGTCTAACTAGCACAGATACGCAGTATTTT. Amino acid sequence: CASSLTSTDTQYF.

The J gene is TRBJ1-3, the V gene TRBV30; D is uncertain. Germline V gene lookup returns CDR1 GTSNPN and CDR2 SVGIG (reference sequence). The CDR3 sequence is 13 residues long. The ends were cut back, 1 base at V and 2 bases at J, with 6 bases in the middle. DNA for the CDR3: TGTGCCTGGAGTGATAGAGCTGGAAACACCATATATTTT. Translating it yields CAWSDRAGNTIYF.

Only one count was recorded for this clone. The chain carries TRBV6-5 and TRBJ1-1; possibly TRBD1 for D (6 bases). Germline lookup yields CDR1 MNHEY and CDR2 SVGAGI. Deletions cut 2 bases from V and 3 bases from J, with 13 bases between. This CDR3 has 15 amino acids. The CDR3 DNA sequence: TGTGCCAGCAGTTACGGGGGGGGCTGGGACACTGAAGCTTTCTTT. As protein: CASSYGGGWDTEAFF.

The V call is TRBV19, the J call TRBJ1-1, with TRBD1 matching 10 bases. The CDR3 sequence is 12 residues long. The V segment lost 9 bases and the J segment 4 bases; nucleotides outside the gene matches: 2. Germline CDR1 LNHDA, CDR2 SQIVND (reference sequence). The chain's CDR3 is CASGQGGTEAFF. The CDR3 bases are TGTGCCAGCGGACAGGGGGGCACTGAAGCTTTCTTT.

For the CDR3, the DNA is TGCGCCAGCAGCTTGTGGCAGGGGAGTTCTGGGGCCAACGTCCTGACTTTC. It translates to CASSLWQGSSGANVLTF. V and J are TRBV5-1 and TRBJ2-6; perhaps TRBD1 as D (6 bases). This CDR3 has 17 amino acids. With 1 base removed from V and 1 base from J, the gap between germline ends came to 12 bases. Germline-derived CDR1 and CDR2 are SGHRS and YFSETQ.

The V gene is TRBV4-1, the J gene TRBJ1-1; D is ambiguous. Trimming shortened V by 0 bases and J by 6 bases, and 11 bases separated the two germline ends. The CDR3 extends over 14 amino acids. CDR1 and CDR2 (germline): MGHRA, YSYEKL. The CDR3: CASSQDGGGAEAFF. For the CDR3, the DNA is TGCGCCAGCAGCCAAGATGGTGGAGGCGCTGAAGCTTTCTTT.

V is TRBV27 and J is TRBJ1-5; 9 nucleotides line up with TRBD1. The CDR3 loop spans 16 amino acids. After removal of 6 bases from V and 5 bases from J, the junction contained 11 bases not matched to a gene. Germline CDR1 and CDR2: MNHEY and SMNVEV (reference sequence). The CDR3 sequence is CASRQQGARIDQPQHF. Written as DNA, the CDR3 is TGTGCCAGCAGGCAACAGGGGGCGCGTATCGATCAGCCCCAGCATTTT.

The rearrangement joins TRBV7-2 to TRBJ2-1, with 12 positions matching TRBD2. J gave up 8 bases and V 3 bases, and 5 bases lay outside the gene matches. Looked up from germline, CDR1 is SGHTA and CDR2 is FQGNSA. The CDR3 is 15 residues long. CDR3 sequence: CASSLTSGRGHEQFF. CDR3 coding DNA: TGTGCCAGCAGCTTGACTAGCGGGAGAGGTCATGAGCAGTTCTTC.

This clone was seen only once. The chain has TRBV9 and TRBJ1-2, with D unclear. V shed 2 bases and J shed 7 bases, with 18 bases lying between them. This CDR3 has 15 residues. Germline V gene lookup returns CDR1 SGDLS and CDR2 YYNGEE. DNA for the CDR3: TGTGCCAGCAGCGTTCAATCAGACTCTTTAATTGGCTACACCTTC. It specifies CASSVQSDSLIGYTF.

The J gene is TRBJ2-1, the V gene TRBV29-1; 8 nucleotides agree with TRBD1. This CDR3 is built from 13 residues. After removal of 6 bases from V and 5 bases from J, the junction contained 6 bases not matched to a gene. CDR1 is SQVTM, CDR2 ANQGSEA, per germline. CDR3 coding DNA: TGCAGCGTCCTGGGACAGGTCGACAATGAGCAGTTCTTC. It encodes CSVLGQVDNEQFF.

The rearrangement links TRBV10-3 to TRBJ2-4, with D hard to call. The CDR3 spans 15 residues. CDR1 and CDR2 (germline): ENHRY, SYGVKD. With 2 bases removed from V and 4 bases from J, the gap between germline ends came to 12 bases. The CDR3 DNA reads TGTGCCATCAGTGAGCGTTCAGATTTTAAAAACATTCAGTACTTC. This sequence encodes CAISERSDFKNIQYF.

The chain joins TRBV7-9 to TRBJ1-4; 8 bases are a match to TRBD1. The ends lost 5 bases at V and 3 bases at J; junction bases unmatched: 5. The germline V gene has CDR1 SEHNR and CDR2 FQNEAQ (reference sequence). CDR3 length: 15 residues. The CDR3 spells CASSQQGVANEKLFF. The CDR3 DNA reads TGTGCCAGCAGCCAACAGGGGGTGGCTAATGAAAAACTGTTTTTT.

This chain links TRBV19 with TRBJ2-3; tentative D call: TRBD2 (5 bases). The CDR3 length is 14 residues. Trimming stripped 9 bases from V and 6 bases from J, with 19 bases between. CDR1 and CDR2 from the germline V gene are LNHDA and SQIVND (reference sequence). CDR3 DNA sequence: TGTGCCAGCTCCGGGGTAAGCACATGGGATACGCAGTATTTT. It yields the protein CASSGVSTWDTQYF.

The chain has TRBV4-1 and TRBJ2-5, with D possibly matching TRBD1 (6 bases). The J call may be mistaken, given a closer DNA end match to TRBJ2-7. The V gene's germline CDR1 is MGHRA and CDR2 YSYEKL. The CDR3 is 19 amino acids. The CDR3 loop reads CASSHAHTVTGPIPYEQYF. CDR3 in DNA: TGCGCCAGCAGCCACGCCCATACCGTCACAGGGCCGATACCCTACGAGCAGTACTTC.

The chain has TRBV4-1 and TRBJ2-7; a possible D gene is TRBD1 (6 bases). The germline V gene has CDR1 MGHRA and CDR2 YSYEKL. The ends were cut back, 1 base at V and 3 bases at J, with 10 bases in the middle. The CDR3 has 14 amino acids. The CDR3 nucleotides read TGCGCCAGCAGCCAAGGCGACAGGTACTACGAGCAGTACTTC. Translation: CASSQGDRYYEQYF.

This rearrangement joins TRBV6-1 to TRBJ1-1; TRBD1 aligns across 7 bases. Unmatched junction bases numbered 1, after V lost 3 bases and J lost 0 bases. Germline CDR1 and CDR2: MNHNS and SASEGT. The CDR3 loop spans 14 amino acids. The CDR3 region is CASSETGLNTEAFF. The CDR3 region has the DNA TGTGCCAGCAGTGAGACAGGGCTGAACACTGAAGCTTTCTTT.

V is TRBV27 and J is TRBJ1-1; TRBD1 agrees at 7 bases. With V trimmed by 5 bases and J by 6 bases, 3 bases remained unmatched. This CDR3 comprises 12 residues. Germline V CDR1 and CDR2: MNHEY, SMNVEV (reference sequence). This chain's CDR3 is CASSLTGAEAFF. In nucleotides, the CDR3 is TGTGCCAGCAGTCTTACAGGGGCTGAAGCTTTCTTT.

The gene calls are TRBV7-2 and TRBJ2-5, with TRBD2 as a possible D gene (5 bases). The length of the CDR3 is 16 residues. Trimming removed 5 bases at V and 2 bases at J, with 18 bases between. Germline V gene data show CDR1 as SGHTA and CDR2 as FQGNSA. CDR3 nucleotide sequence: TGTGCCAGCAGCCTCGGACCACTAGAGGGACAAGAGACCCAGTACTTC. It yields the protein CASSLGPLEGQETQYF.

This chain joins TRBV5-1 and TRBJ2-7, with D perhaps TRBD1 (5 bases). V was cut by 0 bases and J by 3 bases, with 7 bases left in between. Germline loops: CDR1 SGHRS, CDR2 YFSETQ. CDR3 size: 13 residues. Written as DNA, the CDR3 is TGCGCCAGCAGCTTGGGGACAAACTACGAGCAGTACTTC. Its protein product is CASSLGTNYEQYF.

This clone appeared a single time. The chain has TRBV6-1 and TRBJ2-7; 8 nucleotides match TRBD1. V was pared by 4 bases and J by 3 bases, with 11 bases of the junction left unmatched. Germline CDR1 and CDR2: MNHNS and SASEGT. The length of the CDR3 is 16 residues. This CDR3 reads CASSGRQGMGDYEQYF. The CDR3, as DNA: TGTGCCAGCAGTGGCAGACAGGGGATGGGGGACTACGAGCAGTACTTC.